The 14 T cell receptor beta chains below were found in one sample sequenced in a study of cytomegalovirus exposure and HLA in healthy donors. The PCR was carried out with 60 Vbeta primers and 13 Jbeta primers. Sequencing used immunoSEQ multiplex PCR; TCRdb keeps in-frame clones, though not all of them. There are some 95,000 clones in the sample; 67% occur only once, and around 2.3% lies in the top ten. Sequencing used PBMCs. All receptors come from a man aged 30 to 45 in good health and CMV-seronegative.

The sample holds one count of this clone. V and J are TRBV6-6 and TRBJ2-1, with D unresolved. V lost 0 bases to trimming and J lost 0 bases, with 6 bases between them. Germline-derived CDR1 and CDR2 are MNHNY and SVGAGI (reference sequence). The CDR3 is made up of 15 amino acids. CDR3 nucleotides: TGTGCCAGCAGTTACTCGAGAGGCTCCTACAATGAGCAGTTCTTC. As protein: CASSYSRGSYNEQFF.

This sequence joins TRBV6-6 and TRBJ2-5, with 13 bases aligning to TRBD2. The CDR3 has 16 amino acids. Germline CDR1 reads MNHNY; CDR2 reads SVGAGI (reference sequence). Germline trimming cut 0 bases from V and 3 bases from J; bases unmatched to any gene: 1. CDR3 in amino acids: CASSYSGLAGEETQYF. The CDR3 nucleotides are TGTGCCAGCAGTTACTCTGGACTAGCGGGGGAAGAGACCCAGTACTTC.

The V gene is TRBV4-1, the J gene TRBJ2-1, with 8 positions matching TRBD1. J was trimmed by 4 bases and V by 0 bases; bases with no gene match: 11. The CDR3 has 18 residues. Germline CDR1 MGHRA, CDR2 YSYEKL. For the CDR3, the DNA is TGCGCCAGCAGCCAAGATATCAGGGCAGGGGGCTTATACAATGAGCAGTTCTTC. Protein: CASSQDIRAGGLYNEQFF.

This sequence joins TRBV19 and TRBJ2-3; 9 nucleotides agree with TRBD1. Germline trimming cut 6 bases from V and 5 bases from J; bases unmatched to any gene: 9. Germline CDR1 LNHDA, CDR2 SQIVND (reference sequence). The CDR3 totals 15 residues. DNA of the CDR3: TGTGCCAGTAGCCGGGGACAGGGAGGTGTAGATACGCAGTATTTT. Protein sequence: CASSRGQGGVDTQYF.

CDR3 loop: CASSPGTGGYEQYF. In nucleotides, the CDR3 is TGTGCCAGCTCACCAGGGACAGGGGGCTACGAGCAGTACTTC. The J gene is TRBJ2-7, the V gene TRBV18, with 11 bases identical to TRBD1. V shed 2 bases and J 3 bases; nucleotides not matched to a gene: 0. Germline loops: CDR1 KGHSH, CDR2 LQKENI. The CDR3 contains 14 residues. Filled out from reference TRBV18 and TRBJ2-7, the complete variable domain reads NAGVMQNPRHLVRRRGQEARLRCSPMKGHSHVYWYRQLPEEGLKFMVYLQKENIIDESGMPKERFSAEFPKEGPSILRIQQVVRGDSAAYFCASSPGTGGYEQYFGPGTRLTVT.

The chain uses TRBV28 and TRBJ2-7; TRBD2 matches at 7 bases. This CDR3 is built from 17 residues. Germline assignment: CDR1 MDHEN and CDR2 SYDVKM. J was trimmed by 0 bases and V by 6 bases; bases with no gene match: 14. The DNA of the CDR3 is TGTGCCAGCAGCCGAAGGGCCTGGCGGGAGAGCTCCTACGAGCAGTACTTC. It encodes CASSRRAWRESSYEQYF. The full variable domain, in which reference TRBV28 and TRBJ2-7 provide the parts outside the CDR3, is DVKVTQSSRYLVKRTGEKVFLECVQDMDHENMFWYRQDPGLGLRLIYFSYDVKMKEKGDIPEGYSVSREKKERFSLILESASTNQTSMYLCASSRRAWRESSYEQYFGPGTRLTVT.

A few counts support this clone. The rearrangement links TRBV2 to TRBJ2-7; 8 positions match TRBD2. The CDR3 has 14 residues. After removal of 6 bases from V and 0 bases from J, the junction contained 4 bases not matched to a gene. The V gene's germline CDR1 is SNHLY and CDR2 FYNNEI. The CDR3 reads CASRDGTSSYEQYF. CDR3 sequence (DNA): TGTGCCAGCAGGGACGGGACTAGCTCCTACGAGCAGTACTTC.

This sequence joins TRBV5-1 and TRBJ1-1; D may be TRBD1 (6 bases). The germline V gene has CDR1 SGHRS and CDR2 YFSETQ. The CDR3 spans 14 residues. Trimming removed 1 base from V and 2 bases from J, with 9 bases in between. In DNA form, the CDR3 reads TGCGCCAGCAGCTTGCAGGGGCCTAACACTGAAGCTTTCTTT. Translation: CASSLQGPNTEAFF. Complete variable domain (other parts from reference TRBV5-1 and TRBJ1-1): KAGVTQTPRYLIKTRGQQVTLSCSPISGHRSVSWYQQTPGQGLQFLFEYFSETQRNKGNFPGRFSGRQFSNSRSEMNVSTLELGDSALYLCASSLQGPNTEAFFGQGTRLTVV.

This chain joins TRBV4-1 and TRBJ2-3; 7 nucleotides line up with TRBD1. V trimming: 0 bases; J trimming: 3 bases; junction bases outside the gene matches: 12. This CDR3 has 18 residues. Looked up from germline, CDR1 is MGHRA and CDR2 is YSYEKL. The CDR3 region has the DNA TGCGCCAGCAGCCAAGATTCGACGGCCAGGGGGTATACAGATACGCAGTATTTT. Translation: CASSQDSTARGYTDTQYF.

This chain joins TRBV5-1 and TRBJ2-5; 12 nucleotides line up with TRBD2. V trimming: 3 bases; J trimming: 1 base; junction bases outside the gene matches: 1. Germline-derived CDR1 and CDR2 are SGHRS and YFSETQ. The CDR3 is 15 residues long. The CDR3 coding sequence is TGCGCCAGCAGCTGGGGACTAGCGGGCCAAGAGACCCAGTACTTC. Protein product: CASSWGLAGQETQYF.

The chain recombines TRBV28 with TRBJ2-2; the match to TRBD1 covers 9 bases. The length of the CDR3 is 13 residues. Losses at the gene ends were 7 bases for V and 7 bases for J; bases not matched to a gene: 4. From germline, CDR1 is MDHEN and CDR2 SYDVKM. CDR3 sequence: CASITGGSGELFF. In DNA, the CDR3 is TGTGCCAGCATTACAGGGGGCAGCGGGGAGCTGTTTTTT.

The J gene is TRBJ2-2, the V gene TRBV5-6; D uncertain. Germline V gives CDR1 SGHDT, CDR2 YYEEEE. V was trimmed by 1 base and J by 6 bases, leaving 13 bases between them. There are 15 residues in the CDR3. This CDR3 reads CASSLFSSKAGELFF. The CDR3 DNA sequence: TGTGCCAGCAGCTTGTTTAGCTCCAAGGCCGGGGAGCTGTTTTTT.

The genes are TRBV6-4 and TRBJ1-2, with 7 bases identical to TRBD1. Germline CDR1 reads MRHNA; CDR2 reads SNTAGT. The length of the CDR3 is 14 residues. V shed 6 bases, J shed 4 bases, and the junction held 8 bases outside the gene matches. The CDR3 DNA follows: TGTGCCAGCAGACCCGACCGGGACAGCTATGGCTACACCTTC. It is translated as CASRPDRDSYGYTF.

The CDR3 DNA reads as TGTGCCAGTATCTCGGACAGGACCTATGGCTACACCTTC. Protein: CASISDRTYGYTF. This chain uses TRBV19 with TRBJ1-2, with 7 positions matching TRBD1. The CDR3 is 13 residues long. Germline CDR1 and CDR2: LNHDA and SQIVND (reference sequence). Losses at the gene ends were 7 bases for V and 4 bases for J; bases not matched to a gene: 6.